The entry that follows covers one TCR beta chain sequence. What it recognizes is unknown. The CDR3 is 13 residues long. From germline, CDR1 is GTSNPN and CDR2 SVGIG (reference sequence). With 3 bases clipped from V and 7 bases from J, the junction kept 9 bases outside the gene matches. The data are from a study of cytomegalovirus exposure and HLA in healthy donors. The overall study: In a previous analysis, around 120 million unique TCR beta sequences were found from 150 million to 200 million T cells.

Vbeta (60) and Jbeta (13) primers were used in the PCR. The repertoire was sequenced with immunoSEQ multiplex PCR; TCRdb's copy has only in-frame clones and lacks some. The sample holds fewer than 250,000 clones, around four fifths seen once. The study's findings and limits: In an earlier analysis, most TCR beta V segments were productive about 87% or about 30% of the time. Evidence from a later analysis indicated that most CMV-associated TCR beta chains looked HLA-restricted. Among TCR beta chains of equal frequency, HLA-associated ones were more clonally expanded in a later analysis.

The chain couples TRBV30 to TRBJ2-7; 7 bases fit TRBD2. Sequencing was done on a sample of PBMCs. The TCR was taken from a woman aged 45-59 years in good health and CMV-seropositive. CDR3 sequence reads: CAWSLPHGGEQYF. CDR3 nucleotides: TGTGCCTGGAGCCTCCCCCACGGGGGGGAGCAGTACTTC. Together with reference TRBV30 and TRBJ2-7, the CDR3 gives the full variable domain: SQTIHQWPATLVQPVGSPLSLECTVEGTSNPNLYWYRQAAGRGLQLLFYSVGIGQISSEVPQNLSASRPQDRQFILSSKKLLLSDSGFYLCAWSLPHGGEQYFGPGTRLTVT.